This TCR beta chain was profiled in a study of identical twins (dated by TCRdb to about 2016). Concerning the study at large: The study deep-sequenced TCR alpha and beta repertoires from monozygotic twins, unrelated adults of various ages and cord blood to test whether fetal clonotypes persist. To rule out contamination, replicate twin experiments were performed at different times with different library preparation protocols. Results and caveats for the whole study, not just this receptor: Because the same donors could not be followed over many years, conclusions were based on cross-sectional statistical analysis. Compared with coincidental sharing between unrelated individuals, out-of-frame TCR alpha sequences shared between twins showed an excess of sequences with low generation probability. Invariant T cells such as MAIT and iNKT could partly confound zero-insertion analyses, though diverse VJ usage argued against this for most clonotypes. The excess sharing between twins in beta out-of-frame sequences was weaker because fewer shared sequences reduced the signal-to-noise ratio. Abundant cord blood beta clonotypes had fewer insertions, young adult naive repertoires showed a similar but weaker trend, and memory repertoires showed no such trend. In monozygotic twins, recombination models systematically underestimated out-of-frame TCR alpha sharing, but the models matched the sharing seen between unrelated individuals.

On this clonotype itself: What this receptor recognizes is not known. No much larger clone is present one base from it, and per-base qualities are unavailable.

Library method: 5' RACE. Sequenced using an Illumina HiSeq 2000. Template switching added a universal primer binding site, and the final cDNA carried a unique molecular identifier that allowed TCR cDNA molecules to be counted accurately. Specific primers in the conserved constant-segment region were used to synthesize first-strand cDNA for the TCR alpha and beta chains. To control for contamination, every cDNA library carried two barcodes: a SMART-Mk sample barcode plus Illumina barcodes. TruSeq adapter sequences and Illumina sample barcodes were added in two successive PCR steps. Sequencing of the TCR alpha and beta cDNA libraries was done on the Illumina HiSeq platform using custom primers. On the study's bioinformatics: Raw reads were processed with MiGEC to extract unique molecular identifiers, and MiXCR was used to determine CDR3 positions. For each individual, recombination models were inferred using an EM algorithm with the repgenHMM and IGoR tools. Shared clonotype analysis was performed with the tcR package in R, normalizing sharing by the product of cloneset sizes. Out-of-frame nonproductive sequences were analyzed to study raw recombination free of thymic and clonal selection effects. Clones were called with MiXCR by TCRdb after fastp trimmed the public reads at Q25, and only in-frame beta chains were retained. Duplicate CDR3 protein sequences are folded into a single record with the most common DNA and genes. The V and J calls and clone size are TCRdb's, not the authors'. Here the sample has under 500,000 distinct CDR3 sequences; more than 13% occur a single time. Approximately 0.98% of the sample comes from the top ten.

Trimming takes 6 bases off V and 0 bases off J; junction bases not matched to a gene: 7. The CDR3 runs 15 amino acids, cysteine and phenylalanine included. The CDR3 DNA has 45 bases and is translated from base 1. The germline V gene supplies CDR1 SQVTM and CDR2 ANQGSEA. Only healthy Caucasian donors were included. Three pairs of female monozygotic twins, all aged about 18 to 30 years, were included in the twin cohort. Positive isolation kits from Invitrogen were used to isolate CD4+ and CD8+ T cell populations. The same sample was also studied in work on yellow fever vaccine responses in identical twins. From the second report: The T cell response to vaccination in identical twins was reported by the authors to appear partly convergent and partly personalized. Focusing on identical twins, the study followed the T cell clones that responded to the vaccine, and did so with precision.

Sequenced: CD4+ T cells sorted from blood. The chain is assembled from TRBV29-1 and TRBJ2-3, with TRBD1 matching 9 junction bases. The clonotype originates from a woman younger than 35 in good health. The DNA sequence reads TGCAGCGTCAGAGGACAGGGGTCTAGCACAGATACGCAGTATTTT. The resulting protein is CSVRGQGSSTDTQYF.